This record looks at one T cell receptor (beta chain) sequence and its context. The antigen remains undetermined. The CDR3 regions of TCR beta were amplified from RNA transcripts. An initial round of RT-PCR targeting the TCR CDR3 relied on the HTBI primer set. In TCRdb, the multiplex PCR reads were re-called with MiXCR into one record per CDR3 protein. The data contain around 240,000 distinct CDR3 sequences, about a sixth of them singletons. This sample was taken from a study of T cells in Graves' hyperthyroidism and ophthalmopathy. The study's findings and limits: With a median lead of approximately 6 months before onset, the model predicted ophthalmopathy.

The CDR3 consists of 16 residues. Trimming removed 8 bases at V and 0 bases at J, with 14 bases between. CDR1 is LNHDA and CDR2 is SQIVND in the germline V gene (reference sequence). The study left out patients who had uncontrolled infection, other autoimmune disease, pregnancy or lactation. Each diagnosis drew on symptoms, thyroxine, TRAb, thyroid ultrasound and orbital computed tomography findings. This chain connects TRBV19 to TRBJ1-6; no firm D call. The receptor's source is a woman aged 18-29 years with Graves' ophthalmopathy. The sequencing sample was made of blood. The CDR3 here is CASAGGLGSYNSPLHF. DNA of the CDR3: TGTGCCAGTGCGGGAGGGCTCGGCTCCTATAATTCACCCCTCCACTTT.